This TCR beta chain was obtained from a study of T cell changes during pregnancy in multiple sclerosis (dated by TCRdb to between 2018 and 2021). Context from the whole study: Changes in the T cell repertoire over the course of pregnancy were examined in this study in women with multiple sclerosis.

Concerning this clone: It has no known antigen specificity. Within one base of it there is no much larger clone, and no base qualities were kept.

The library was obtained by the immunoSEQ multiplex PCR assay. Entries here come from immuneACCESS through TCRdb and include only in-frame sequences with V and J called. Some clones fail to appear in such tables; in the studies checked, an unresolved V gene covers under half of the shortfall, and the cause of the remainder is unknown. Present in this sample are under 40,000 clones, 75% to 95% of which were seen just once. Around 13% of the sample belongs to the ten largest clones. The germline V and J ends show losses of 6 bases and 4 bases respectively, and no gene match explains 11 bases of the junction. CDR1 SGHVS and CDR2 FNYEAQ are derived from the germline V gene. The CDR3 covers 15 residues, taking in both the cysteine and the phenylalanine. The DNA shown is the 45-base CDR3, in frame from base 1.

The TCR sequence derives from a female donor with multiple sclerosis, enrolled in a pregnancy study. This chain joins TRBV7-6 to TRBJ1-1; 7 middle bases align to TRBD1. The specimen was CD8+ T cells from peripheral blood mononuclear cells, collected in the first trimester of pregnancy. CDR3 region: CASSKDRDLGTEAFF. DNA sequence: TGTGCCAGCAGTAAAGACAGGGATCTGGGCACTGAAGCTTTCTTT.